The rows below give T cell receptor beta chains drawn from one sample of a study of radiotherapy plus CTLA-4 blockade in lung cancer. The table came from immunoSEQ multiplex PCR; TCRdb's copy has only in-frame clones and leaves some out. Of over 30,000 clones in the sample, around 70% were seen once. The material sequenced was peripheral blood, taken from a patient treated with radiotherapy plus ipilimumab. Receptors were obtained from a human donor with non-small cell lung cancer whose response to radiotherapy plus ipilimumab could not be evaluated. Each CDR3 is given with its conserved first and last residue. D genes are given only for firm matches. Size tells how often a clone was seen (once, few, many) or the class of an expanded clone, and some rows leave it out.

abundance | d_gene | j_gene | v_gene | CDR3aa | CDR3nt
. | TRBD1 | TRBJ2-7 | TRBV6-4 | CASSDSDRDYEQYF | TGTGCCAGCAGTGACTCTGACAGGGACTACGAGCAGTACTTC
. | . | TRBJ2-5 | TRBV5-1 | CASSLARETQYF | TGCGCCAGCAGCTTGGCCCGGGAGACCCAGTACTTC
. | . | TRBJ1-1 | TRBV7-9 | CASSPPTPGIEAFF | TGTGCCAGCAGCCCCCCAACGCCAGGCATCGAAGCTTTCTTT
once | . | TRBJ2-7 | TRBV6-5 | CASSYSDSGSYEQYF | TGTGCCAGCAGTTACTCGGACAGCGGTTCCTACGAGCAGTACTTC
few | TRBD1 | TRBJ1-2 | TRBV6-5 | CASRGRQGAYGYTF | TGTGCCAGCAGGGGGCGACAGGGCGCTTATGGCTACACCTTC
. | TRBD1 | TRBJ2-5 | TRBV6-6 | CASSPGQGFQLETQYF | TGTGCCAGCAGCCCGGGACAGGGCTTTCAGTTGGAGACCCAGTACTTC
. | . | TRBJ2-3 | TRBV6-1 | CASSAGRSTDTQYF | TGTGCCAGCAGTGCAGGTCGAAGCACAGATACGCAGTATTTT
. | TRBD2 | TRBJ2-2 | TRBV11-2 | CASRNPRGEGELFF | TGTGCCAGCAGAAACCCGCGGGGGGAGGGGGAGCTGTTTTTT
medium-sized | TRBD1 | TRBJ2-5 | TRBV27 | CASSPTGYGQAKETQYF | TGTGCCAGCAGCCCAACAGGCTATGGACAGGCTAAAGAGACCCAGTACTTC
once | TRBD2 | TRBJ2-2 | TRBV19 | CASRTSPTGELFF | TGTGCCAGTAGGACTAGCCCCACCGGGGAGCTGTTTTTT
few | . | TRBJ2-3 | TRBV6-6 | CASSSLDTQYF | TGTGCCAGCAGTTCCCTGGATACGCAGTATTTT
. | TRBD2 | TRBJ2-5 | TRBV5-1 | CASRSLTSGRAQETQYF | TGCGCCAGCAGATCCTTGACTAGCGGGAGGGCCCAAGAGACCCAGTACTTC
few | . | TRBJ1-2 | TRBV7-2 | CASSQWGDDDGYTF | TGTGCCAGCAGCCAATGGGGCGATGACGATGGCTACACCTTC
. | TRBD1 | TRBJ2-7 | TRBV6-6 | CASSPPGQGVTYEQYF | TGTGCCAGCAGTCCCCCGGGACAGGGGGTGACCTACGAGCAGTACTTC
. | . | TRBJ2-3 | TRBV27 | CASSLYTGGGTDTQYF | TGTGCCAGCAGTTTATATACTGGCGGGGGCACAGATACGCAGTATTTT
. | TRBD2 | TRBJ2-3 | TRBV25-1 | CASSEPGGPVDTQYF | TGTGCCAGCAGTGAACCGGGAGGGCCCGTAGATACGCAGTATTTT
. | . | TRBJ1-6 | TRBV7-9 | CASSLDSLNSPLHF | TGTGCCAGCAGCTTGGACAGCTTAAATTCACCCCTCCACTTT
. | . | TRBJ1-2 | TRBV21-1 | CASTPSYTF | TGTGCCAGCACCCCCAGCTACACCTTC
. | . | TRBJ1-4 | TRBV5-1 | CASGGGGDEKLFF | TGCGCCAGCGGCGGGGGAGGGGATGAAAAACTGTTTTTT
. | . | TRBJ2-2 | TRBV28 | CATQMRTGELFF | TGTGCCACCCAAATGCGGACCGGGGAGCTGTTTTTT
. | TRBD1 | TRBJ2-7 | TRBV27 | CASSSGGTGGTEQYF | TGTGCCAGCAGTTCCGGCGGGACAGGGGGCACCGAGCAGTACTTC
. | TRBD1 | TRBJ1-1 | TRBV19 | CASSIRGQMNTEAFF | TGTGCCAGTAGTATCCGGGGACAGATGAACACTGAAGCTTTCTTT